The T cell receptor (beta chain) described here comes from a study of T-cell reconstitution after alpha-beta-depleted transplantation in children (dated by TCRdb to between 2015 and 2016). Notes on the research overall: Using TCR repertoire profiling, the study followed T-cell immune reconstitution in a quantitative way in children after TCRalphabeta/CD19-depleted allogeneic hematopoietic cell transplantation.

A distance of 3 bases separates the germline ends of V and J, which lose 5 bases and 5 bases respectively. The germline V gene (reference sequence) yields GTSNPN for CDR1 and SVGIG for CDR2. The CDR3, from cysteine to phenylalanine, totals 10 residues. Only CDR3 DNA remains: 30 bases, in frame from the first base. Broad study findings and their caveats: The high TCRbeta diversity at day 60 in some patients was ascribed to recipient T cells and intrathymic progenitors that had survived conditioning. The frequencies of hyperexpanded clones fell over the following months, and after one year, T-cell counts and TCRbeta diversity were mostly attributed to newly produced T cells. The apparently early alphabetaT-cell count recovery about two months after transplant was reportedly dependent on only several hundred rapidly expanded clones derived from non-depleted graft cells.

This clonotype came up a few times. The antigen it recognizes is unknown. Base quality data are lacking; no much larger clone is found one base away. Library creation used PCR. The sequencer listed for this sample is Illumina HiSeq 2500. TCR libraries were prepared with molecular barcoding, using unique molecular identifiers to normalize TCRbeta repertoire quantification. TCRdb applied fastp at Q25 and MiXCR to the public reads, then kept only in-frame beta chains. Every CDR3 protein is listed once, alongside the most common genes and DNA of its rows. Recorded for this sample are almost 600,000 distinct CDR3 sequences; roughly 27% of them occurred a single time. 30% to 45% of the sample is held by the ten biggest clonotypes. According to the study, the label for this sample's treatment or condition signals: allogeneic hematopoietic cell transplantation with graft depleted of TCRalphabeta T cells and CD19 B cells. The children who served as transplant recipients had been given grafts of TCRalphabeta/CD19-depleted allogeneic hematopoietic cells.

The source material was PBMCs, sampled before TCRalphabeta/CD19-depleted stem cell transplant. The receptor was isolated from a boy under two years old with Wiskott-Aldrich syndrome, due to receive a stem cell transplant. This sequence uses TRBV30 and TRBJ2-2; the D gene is not confidently resolved. The bases are TGTGCCTGGGGGACCGGGGAGCTGTTTTTT. Its protein reads: CAWGTGELFF.